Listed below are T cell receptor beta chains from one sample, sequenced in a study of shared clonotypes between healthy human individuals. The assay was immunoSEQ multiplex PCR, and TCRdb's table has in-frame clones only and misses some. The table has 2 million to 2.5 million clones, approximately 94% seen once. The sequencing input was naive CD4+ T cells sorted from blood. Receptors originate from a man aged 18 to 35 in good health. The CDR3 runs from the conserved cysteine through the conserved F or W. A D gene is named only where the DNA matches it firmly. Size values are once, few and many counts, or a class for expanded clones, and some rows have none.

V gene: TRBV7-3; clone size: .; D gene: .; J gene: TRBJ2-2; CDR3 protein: CASSGALDGELFF; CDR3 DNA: TGTGCCAGCAGCGGAGCCCTAGACGGGGAGCTGTTTTTT
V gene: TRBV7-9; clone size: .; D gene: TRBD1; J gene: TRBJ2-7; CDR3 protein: CASSPQTGIAYEQYF; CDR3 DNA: TGTGCCAGCAGCCCCCAGACAGGGATTGCCTACGAGCAGTACTTC
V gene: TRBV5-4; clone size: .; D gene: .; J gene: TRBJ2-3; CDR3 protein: CASSQVGQINTQYF; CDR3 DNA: TGTGCCAGCAGCCAAGTTGGACAGATCAATACGCAGTATTTT
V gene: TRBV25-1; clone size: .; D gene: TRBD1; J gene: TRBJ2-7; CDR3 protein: CASSENRGEQYF; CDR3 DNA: TGTGCCAGCAGTGAAAACAGGGGCGAGCAGTACTTC
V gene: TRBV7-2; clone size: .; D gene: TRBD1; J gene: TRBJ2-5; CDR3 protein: CASSLGTGYETQYF; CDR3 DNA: TGTGCCAGCAGCCTCGGGACAGGGTACGAGACCCAGTACTTC
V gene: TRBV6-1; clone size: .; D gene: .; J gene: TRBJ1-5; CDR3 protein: CASTEGGPHQPQHF; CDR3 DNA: TGTGCCAGCACTGAGGGGGGCCCCCATCAGCCCCAGCATTTT
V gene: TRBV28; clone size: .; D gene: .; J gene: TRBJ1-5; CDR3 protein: CASSSRRFGNQPQHF; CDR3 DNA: TGTGCCAGCAGCTCCAGGAGGTTCGGCAATCAGCCCCAGCATTTT
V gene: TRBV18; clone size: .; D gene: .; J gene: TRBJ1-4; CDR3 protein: CASSRGRWEKLFF; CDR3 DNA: TGTGCCAGCTCAAGAGGGAGATGGGAAAAACTGTTTTTT
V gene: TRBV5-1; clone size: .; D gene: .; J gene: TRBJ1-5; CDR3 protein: CASSSEGGNQPQHF; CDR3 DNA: TGCGCCAGCAGCTCCGAGGGGGGCAATCAGCCCCAGCATTTT
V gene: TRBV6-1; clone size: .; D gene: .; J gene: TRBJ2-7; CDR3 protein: CASSQGEVEYEQYF; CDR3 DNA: TGTGCCAGCAGTCAGGGGGAGGTTGAATACGAGCAGTACTTC
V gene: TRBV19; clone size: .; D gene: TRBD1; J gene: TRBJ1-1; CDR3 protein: CARHRTGLRNTEAFF; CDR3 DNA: TGTGCCAGACATAGGACAGGGTTGAGGAACACTGAAGCTTTCTTT
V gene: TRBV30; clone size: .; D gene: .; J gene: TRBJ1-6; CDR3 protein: CAWSVQGGDNSPLHF; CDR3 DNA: TGTGCCTGGAGTGTACAAGGAGGTGACAATTCACCCCTCCACTTT
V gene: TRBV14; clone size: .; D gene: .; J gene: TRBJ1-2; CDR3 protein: CASSFGQRAYGYTF; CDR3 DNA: TGTGCCAGCAGCTTCGGACAGAGGGCTTATGGCTACACCTTC
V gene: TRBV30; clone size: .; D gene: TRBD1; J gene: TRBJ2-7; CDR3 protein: CAWRGQHEQYF; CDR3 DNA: TGTGCCTGGAGGGGACAGCACGAGCAGTACTTC
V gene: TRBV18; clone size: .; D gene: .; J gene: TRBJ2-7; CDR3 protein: CASSLPGSYEQYF; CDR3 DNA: TGTGCCAGCTCCCTTCCGGGGTCCTACGAGCAGTACTTC
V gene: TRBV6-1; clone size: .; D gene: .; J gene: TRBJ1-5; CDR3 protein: CASSEALFRQRGEVGPPQHF; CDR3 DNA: TGTGCCAGCAGTGAAGCGCTTTTTCGACAGCGGGGTGAAGTTGGTCCGCCCCAGCATTTT
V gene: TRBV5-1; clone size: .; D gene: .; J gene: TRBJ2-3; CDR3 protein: CASSPGETDTQYF; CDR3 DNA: TGCGCCAGCAGCCCCGGGGAAACAGATACGCAGTATTTT
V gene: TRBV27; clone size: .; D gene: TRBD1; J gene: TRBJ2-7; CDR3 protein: CASSLSGTVISYEQYF; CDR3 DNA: TGTGCCAGCAGTTTATCGGGGACAGTTATCTCCTACGAGCAGTACTTC
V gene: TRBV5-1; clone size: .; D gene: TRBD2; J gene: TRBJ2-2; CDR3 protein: CASSSTSGANTGELFF; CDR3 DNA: TGCGCCAGCAGCTCCACTAGCGGGGCGAACACCGGGGAGCTGTTTTTT
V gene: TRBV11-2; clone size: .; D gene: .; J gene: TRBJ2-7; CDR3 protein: CASSSNTGSYEQYF; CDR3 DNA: TGTGCCAGCAGCAGCAACACAGGGAGCTACGAGCAGTACTTC
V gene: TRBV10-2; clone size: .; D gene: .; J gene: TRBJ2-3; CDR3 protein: CASSEEGGIRTDTQYF; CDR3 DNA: TGCGCCAGCAGTGAGGAGGGTGGAATCCGCACAGATACGCAGTATTTT
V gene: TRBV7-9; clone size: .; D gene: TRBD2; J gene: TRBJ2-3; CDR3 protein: CASRLTSGKRSDTQYF; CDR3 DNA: TGTGCCAGCAGGTTGACTAGCGGGAAACGTTCAGATACGCAGTATTTT
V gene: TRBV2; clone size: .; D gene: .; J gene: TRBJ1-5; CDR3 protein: CASSERGGTSNQPQHF; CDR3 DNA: TGTGCCAGCAGTGAAAGGGGAGGGACTAGCAATCAGCCCCAGCATTTT
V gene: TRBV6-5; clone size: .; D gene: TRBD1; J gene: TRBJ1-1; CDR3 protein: CASSSTTGATEAFF; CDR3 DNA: TGTGCCAGCAGTTCGACTACAGGGGCCACTGAAGCTTTCTTT
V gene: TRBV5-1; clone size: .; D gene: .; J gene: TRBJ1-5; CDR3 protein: CASSLFQGGQPQHF; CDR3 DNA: TGCGCCAGCAGCTTGTTTCAGGGAGGTCAGCCCCAGCATTTT
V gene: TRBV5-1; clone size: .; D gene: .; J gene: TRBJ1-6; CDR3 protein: CASSLDIGSPLHF; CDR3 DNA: TGCGCCAGCAGCTTGGACATAGGGTCACCCCTCCACTTT
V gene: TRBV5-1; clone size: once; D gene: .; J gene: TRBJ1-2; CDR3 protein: CASRAGSSGYTF; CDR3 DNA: TGCGCCAGCCGGGCAGGGTCTTCTGGCTACACCTTC
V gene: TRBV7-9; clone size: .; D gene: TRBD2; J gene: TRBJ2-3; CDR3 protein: CASSPGLAGAVDTQYF; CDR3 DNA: TGTGCCAGCAGTCCGGGACTAGCGGGAGCGGTAGATACGCAGTATTTT
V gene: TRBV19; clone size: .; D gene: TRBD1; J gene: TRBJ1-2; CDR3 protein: CASSRVPGQGAYGYTF; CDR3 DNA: TGTGCCAGTAGTCGAGTTCCGGGACAGGGTGCCTATGGCTACACCTTC
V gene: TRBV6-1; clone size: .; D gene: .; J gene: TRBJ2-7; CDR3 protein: CASSLVGDEQYF; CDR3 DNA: TGTGCCAGCAGCCTCGTGGGGGACGAGCAGTACTTC
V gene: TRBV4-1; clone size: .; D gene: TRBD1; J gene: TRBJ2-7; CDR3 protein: CASSRQGPYEQYF; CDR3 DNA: TGCGCCAGCAGTAGACAGGGGCCCTACGAGCAGTACTTC
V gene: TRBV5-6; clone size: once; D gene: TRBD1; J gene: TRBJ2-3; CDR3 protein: CASSLGDRITDTQYF; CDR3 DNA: TGTGCCAGCAGCTTGGGGGACAGAATCACAGATACGCAGTATTTT
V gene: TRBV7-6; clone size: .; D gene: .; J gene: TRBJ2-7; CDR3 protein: CASSLNKGGGSLYEQYF; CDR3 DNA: TGTGCCAGCAGCCTTAATAAAGGGGGGGGATCACTGTACGAGCAGTACTTC
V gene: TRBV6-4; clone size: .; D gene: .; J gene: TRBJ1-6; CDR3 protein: CASSVGIVNSPLHF; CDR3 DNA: TGTGCCAGCAGTGTGGGGATTGTTAATTCACCCCTCCACTTT
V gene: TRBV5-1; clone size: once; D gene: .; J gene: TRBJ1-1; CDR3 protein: CASSFGDTNTEAFF; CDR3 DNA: TGCGCCAGCAGCTTTGGGGACACAAACACTGAAGCTTTCTTT
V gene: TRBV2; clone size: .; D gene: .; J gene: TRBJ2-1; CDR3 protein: CASSERQAYNEQFF; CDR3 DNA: TGTGCCAGCAGTGAACGGCAGGCTTACAATGAGCAGTTCTTC
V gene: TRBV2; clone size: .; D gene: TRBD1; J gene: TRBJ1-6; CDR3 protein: CASSPGGPNSPLHF; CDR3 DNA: TGTGCCAGCAGTCCAGGGGGCCCTAATTCACCCCTCCACTTT
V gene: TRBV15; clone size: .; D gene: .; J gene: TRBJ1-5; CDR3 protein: CATSRAGVGNQPQHF; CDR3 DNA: TGTGCCACCAGCAGGGCGGGGGTAGGCAATCAGCCCCAGCATTTT